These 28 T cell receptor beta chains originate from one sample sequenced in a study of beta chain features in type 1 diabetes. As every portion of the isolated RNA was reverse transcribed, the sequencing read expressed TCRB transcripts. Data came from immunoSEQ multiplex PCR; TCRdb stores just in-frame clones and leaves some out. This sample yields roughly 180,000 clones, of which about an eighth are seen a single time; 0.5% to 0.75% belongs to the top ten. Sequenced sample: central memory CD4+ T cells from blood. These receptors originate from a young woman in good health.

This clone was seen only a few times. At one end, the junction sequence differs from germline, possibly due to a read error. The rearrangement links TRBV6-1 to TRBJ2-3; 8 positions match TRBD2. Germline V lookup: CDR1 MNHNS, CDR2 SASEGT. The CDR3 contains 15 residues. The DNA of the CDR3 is TGTGCCAGCAGCGAAGTAGCGGGGAGCACAGATACGCAGTATTTT. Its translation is CASSEVAGSTDTQYF.

The CDR3 protein is CASRLNRGLSTEAFF. For the CDR3, the DNA is TGTGCCAGCAGGCTTAACAGGGGGCTAAGCACTGAAGCTTTCTTT. The rearrangement uses TRBV6-1 and TRBJ1-1; 9 bases match TRBD1. Germline CDR1 MNHNS, CDR2 SASEGT. The junction had 9 bases not matched to a gene; V was cut back by 6 bases and J by 4 bases. This CDR3 spans 15 amino acids.

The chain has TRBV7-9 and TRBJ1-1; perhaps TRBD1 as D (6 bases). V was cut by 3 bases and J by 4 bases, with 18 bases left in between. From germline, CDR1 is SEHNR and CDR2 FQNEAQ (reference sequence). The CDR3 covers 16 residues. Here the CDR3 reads CASSFPQSGGPTEAFF. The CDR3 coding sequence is TGTGCCAGCAGCTTCCCACAGTCGGGGGGGCCCACTGAAGCTTTCTTT.

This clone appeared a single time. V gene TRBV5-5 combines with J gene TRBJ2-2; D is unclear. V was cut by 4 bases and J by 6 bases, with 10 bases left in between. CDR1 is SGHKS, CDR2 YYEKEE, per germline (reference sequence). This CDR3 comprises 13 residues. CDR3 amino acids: CASSPRLAGELFF. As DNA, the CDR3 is TGTGCCAGCAGCCCGCGGTTGGCCGGGGAGCTGTTTTTT. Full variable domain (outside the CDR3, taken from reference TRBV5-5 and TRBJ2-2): DAGVTQSPTHLIKTRGQQVTLRCSPISGHKSVSWYQQVLGQGPQFIFQYYEKEERGRGNFPDRFSARQFPNYSSELNVNALLLGDSALYLCASSPRLAGELFFGEGSRLTVL.

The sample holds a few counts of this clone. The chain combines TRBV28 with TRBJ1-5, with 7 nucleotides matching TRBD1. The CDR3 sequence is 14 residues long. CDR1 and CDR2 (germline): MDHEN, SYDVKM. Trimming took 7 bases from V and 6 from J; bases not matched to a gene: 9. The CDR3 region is CASTSTGYSQPQHF. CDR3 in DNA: TGTGCCAGCACCTCGACAGGGTACAGTCAGCCCCAGCATTTT.

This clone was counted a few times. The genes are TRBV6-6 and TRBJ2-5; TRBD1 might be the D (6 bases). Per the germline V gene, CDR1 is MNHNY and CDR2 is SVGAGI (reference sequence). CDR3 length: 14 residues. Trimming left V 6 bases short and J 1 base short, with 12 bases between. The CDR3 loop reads CASSLVGGQETQYF. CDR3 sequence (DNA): TGTGCCAGCAGCCTGGTAGGGGGCCAAGAGACCCAGTACTTC.

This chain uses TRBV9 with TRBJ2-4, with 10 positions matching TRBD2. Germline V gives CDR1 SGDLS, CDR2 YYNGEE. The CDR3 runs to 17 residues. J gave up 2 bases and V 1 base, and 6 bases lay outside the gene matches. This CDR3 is CASSVSSGGGSKNIQYF. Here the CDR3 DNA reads TGTGCCAGCAGCGTATCTAGCGGGGGCGGGTCCAAAAACATTCAGTACTTC.

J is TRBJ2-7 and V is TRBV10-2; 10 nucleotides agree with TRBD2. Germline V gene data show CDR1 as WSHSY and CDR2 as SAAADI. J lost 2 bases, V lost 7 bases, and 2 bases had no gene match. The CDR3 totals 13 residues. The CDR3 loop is CASKSGRAYEQYF. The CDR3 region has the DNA TGCGCCAGCAAAAGCGGGAGGGCCTACGAGCAGTACTTC.

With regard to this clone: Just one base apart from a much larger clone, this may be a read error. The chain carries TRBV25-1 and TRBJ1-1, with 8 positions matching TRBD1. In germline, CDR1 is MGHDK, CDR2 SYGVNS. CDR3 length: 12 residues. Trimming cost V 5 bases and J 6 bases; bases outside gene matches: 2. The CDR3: CASSRTGSEAFF. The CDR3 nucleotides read TGTGCCAGCAGTCGGACAGGGTCTGAAGCTTTCTTT.

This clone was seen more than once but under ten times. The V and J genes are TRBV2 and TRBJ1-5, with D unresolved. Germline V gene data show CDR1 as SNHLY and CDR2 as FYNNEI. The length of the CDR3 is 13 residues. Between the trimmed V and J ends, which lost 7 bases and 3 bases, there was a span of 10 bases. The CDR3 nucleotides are TGTGCCAGCATGGCTGAAAACAATCAGCCCCAGCATTTT. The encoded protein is CASMAENNQPQHF. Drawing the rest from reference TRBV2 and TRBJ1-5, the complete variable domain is EPEVTQTPSHQVTQMGQEVILRCVPISNHLYFYWYRQILGQKVEFLVSFYNNEISEKSEIFDDQFSVERPDGSNFTLKIRSTKLEDSAMYFCASMAENNQPQHFGDGTRLSIL.

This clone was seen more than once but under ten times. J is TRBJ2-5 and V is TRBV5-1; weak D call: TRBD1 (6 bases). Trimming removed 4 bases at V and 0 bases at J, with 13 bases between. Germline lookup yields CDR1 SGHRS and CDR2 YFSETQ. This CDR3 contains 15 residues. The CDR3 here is CASSRSQGDQETQYF. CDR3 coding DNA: TGCGCCAGCAGCCGCTCACAGGGCGACCAAGAGACCCAGTACTTC.

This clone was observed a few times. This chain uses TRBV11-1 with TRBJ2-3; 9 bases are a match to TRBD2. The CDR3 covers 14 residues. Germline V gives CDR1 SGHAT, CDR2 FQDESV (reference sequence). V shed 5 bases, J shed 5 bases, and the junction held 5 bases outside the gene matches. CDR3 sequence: CASSLGLARDTQYF. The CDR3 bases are TGTGCCAGCAGCCTAGGACTAGCGAGAGATACGCAGTATTTT.

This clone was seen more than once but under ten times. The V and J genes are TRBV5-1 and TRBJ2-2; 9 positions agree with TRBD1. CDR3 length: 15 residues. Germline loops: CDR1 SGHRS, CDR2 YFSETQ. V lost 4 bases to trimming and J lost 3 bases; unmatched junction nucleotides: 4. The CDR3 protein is CASSPRQGDTGELFF. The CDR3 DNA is TGCGCCAGCAGCCCAAGACAGGGGGACACCGGGGAGCTGTTTTTT.

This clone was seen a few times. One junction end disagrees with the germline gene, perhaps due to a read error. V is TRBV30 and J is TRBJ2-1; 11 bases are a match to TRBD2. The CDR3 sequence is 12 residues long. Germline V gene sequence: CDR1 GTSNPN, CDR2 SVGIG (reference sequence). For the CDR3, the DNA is TGTGCCTGGGCGGGGACTAGCGGTCCCCAAGTCTTC. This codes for CAWAGTSGPQVF.

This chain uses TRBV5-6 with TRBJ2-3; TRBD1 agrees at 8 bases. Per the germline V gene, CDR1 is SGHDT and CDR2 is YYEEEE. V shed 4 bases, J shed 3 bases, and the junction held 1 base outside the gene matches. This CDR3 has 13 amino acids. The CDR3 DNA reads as TGTGCCAGCAGCAGACAGGGGACAGATACGCAGTATTTT. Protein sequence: CASSRQGTDTQYF.

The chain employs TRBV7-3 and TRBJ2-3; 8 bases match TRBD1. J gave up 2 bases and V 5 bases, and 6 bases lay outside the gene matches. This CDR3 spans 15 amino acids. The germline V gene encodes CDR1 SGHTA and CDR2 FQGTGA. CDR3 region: CASSPGQENTDTQYF. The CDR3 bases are TGTGCCAGCAGCCCGGGACAGGAGAACACAGATACGCAGTATTTT.

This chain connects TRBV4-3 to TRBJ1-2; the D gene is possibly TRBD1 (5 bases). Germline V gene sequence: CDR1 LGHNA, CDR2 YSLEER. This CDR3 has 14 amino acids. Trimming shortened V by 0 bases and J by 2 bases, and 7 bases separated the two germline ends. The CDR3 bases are TGCGCCAGCAGCCAAGAGGAGGGGAACTATGGCTACACCTTC. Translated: CASSQEEGNYGYTF.

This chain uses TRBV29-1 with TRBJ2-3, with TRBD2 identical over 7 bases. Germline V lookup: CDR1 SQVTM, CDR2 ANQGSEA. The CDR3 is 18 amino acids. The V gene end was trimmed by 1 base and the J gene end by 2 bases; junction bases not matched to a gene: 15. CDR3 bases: TGCAGCGTTGAAGGCAACGTCCTGGGGGGGGGTCTCACAGATACGCAGTATTTT. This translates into CSVEGNVLGGGLTDTQYF.

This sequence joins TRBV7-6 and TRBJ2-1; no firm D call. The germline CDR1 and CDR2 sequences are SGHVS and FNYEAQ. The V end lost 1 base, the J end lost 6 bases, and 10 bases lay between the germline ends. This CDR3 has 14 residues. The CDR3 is CASSLVPQRNEQFF. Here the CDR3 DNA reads TGTGCCAGCAGCTTAGTCCCCCAGCGCAATGAGCAGTTCTTC.

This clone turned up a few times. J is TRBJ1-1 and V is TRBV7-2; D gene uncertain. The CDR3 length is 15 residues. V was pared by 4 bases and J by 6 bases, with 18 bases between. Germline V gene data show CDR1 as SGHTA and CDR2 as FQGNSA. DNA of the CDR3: TGTGCCAGCAGCTCGCGGAGGGAACCAAAGGCTGAAGCTTTCTTT. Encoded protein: CASSSRREPKAEAFF.

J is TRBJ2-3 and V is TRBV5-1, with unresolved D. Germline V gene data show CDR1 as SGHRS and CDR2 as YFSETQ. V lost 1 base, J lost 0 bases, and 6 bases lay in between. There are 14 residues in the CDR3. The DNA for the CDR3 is TGCGCCAGCAGCTTGCACAGAAGCACAGATACGCAGTATTTT. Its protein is CASSLHRSTDTQYF.

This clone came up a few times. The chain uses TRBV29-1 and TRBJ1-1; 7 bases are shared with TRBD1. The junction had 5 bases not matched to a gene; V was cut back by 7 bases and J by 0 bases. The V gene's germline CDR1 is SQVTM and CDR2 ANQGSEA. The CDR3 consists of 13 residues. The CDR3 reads CSAYRGLNTEAFF. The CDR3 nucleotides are TGCAGCGCCTACAGGGGCTTGAACACTGAAGCTTTCTTT.

The CDR3 DNA follows: TGTGCCACCGGGACACAGGGCCCCGAGCAGTACTTC. As protein: CATGTQGPEQYF. The rearrangement uses TRBV11-1 and TRBJ2-7, with a tentative D call TRBD1 (6 bases). CDR3 length: 12 amino acids. Germline V CDR1 and CDR2: SGHAT, FQDESV (reference sequence). The V end lost 10 bases, the J end lost 6 bases, and 16 bases lay between the germline ends.

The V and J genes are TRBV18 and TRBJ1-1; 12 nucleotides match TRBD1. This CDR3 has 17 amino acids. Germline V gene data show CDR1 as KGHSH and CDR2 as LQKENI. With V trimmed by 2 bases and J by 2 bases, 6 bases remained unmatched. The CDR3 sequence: CASSPGTGGRLNTEAFF. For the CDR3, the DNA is TGTGCCAGCTCACCAGGGACAGGGGGCCGTCTAAACACTGAAGCTTTCTTT.

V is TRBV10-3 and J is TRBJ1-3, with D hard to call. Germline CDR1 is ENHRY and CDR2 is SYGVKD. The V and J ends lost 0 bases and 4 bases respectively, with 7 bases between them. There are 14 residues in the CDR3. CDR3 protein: CAISESGSGNTIYF. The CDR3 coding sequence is TGTGCCATCAGTGAGTCAGGGAGCGGAAACACCATATATTTT.

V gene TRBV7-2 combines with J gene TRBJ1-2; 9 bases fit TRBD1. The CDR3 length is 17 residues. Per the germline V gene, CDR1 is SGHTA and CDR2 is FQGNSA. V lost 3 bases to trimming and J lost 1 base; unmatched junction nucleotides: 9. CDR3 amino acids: CASSLDVGTGRNYGYTF. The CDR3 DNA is TGTGCCAGCAGCTTGGATGTGGGGACAGGGCGTAACTATGGCTACACCTTC.

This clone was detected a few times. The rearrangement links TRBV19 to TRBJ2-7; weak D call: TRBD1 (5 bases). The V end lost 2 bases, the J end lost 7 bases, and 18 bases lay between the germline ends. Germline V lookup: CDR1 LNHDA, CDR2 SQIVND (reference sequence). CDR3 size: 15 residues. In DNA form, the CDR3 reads TGTGCCAGTAGTATAAAGGACACCCCCAATGGGGAGCAGTACTTC. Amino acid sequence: CASSIKDTPNGEQYF.

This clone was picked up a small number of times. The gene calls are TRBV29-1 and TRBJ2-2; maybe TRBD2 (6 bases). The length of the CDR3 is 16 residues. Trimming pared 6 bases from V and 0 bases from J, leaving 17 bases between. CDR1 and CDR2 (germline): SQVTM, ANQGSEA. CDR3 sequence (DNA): TGCAGCGTGCCCGGGACTTTTTCTGCGAACACCGGGGAGCTGTTTTTT. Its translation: CSVPGTFSANTGELFF.